A selection of T cell receptor beta chains follows, all from one sample in a study of Graves' ophthalmopathy and Graves' hyperthyroidism. TCRdb reprocessed the multiplex PCR reads with MiXCR, giving one entry per CDR3 protein. The table shows a few hundred thousand distinct CDR3 sequences, with about 18% occurring only once. Sequenced material: peripheral blood. These receptors came from an adult woman with stable Graves' hyperthyroidism. Each CDR3 is given with its conserved first and last residue. D genes are given only for firm matches. Not every row has a clone size; where given, it reads once, few, many or a size class.

J,D,size,V,DNA,CDR3
TRBJ2-5,-,many,TRBV12-3/TRBV12-4,TGTGCCAGCAGTCCGGTGGCAGGCCAAGAGACCCAGTACTTC,CASSPVAGQETQYF
TRBJ2-5,TRBD1,many,TRBV28,TGTGCCAGCGGGACAGCTCCCGGAGCGGAGACCCAGTACTTC,CASGTAPGAETQYF
TRBJ2-4,TRBD2,many,TRBV29-1,TGCAGCGTTGACACGGGCGGGAGGGCGAACATTCAGTACTTC,CSVDTGGRANIQYF
TRBJ1-1,-,many,TRBV20-1,TGCAGTGCTAGACAGGGACCCATGAACACTGAAGCTTTCTTT,CSARQGPMNTEAFF
TRBJ2-5,-,many,TRBV11-2,TGTGCCAGCAGGGCGGAAGGGAGAGGTCCCCAAGAGACCCAGTACTTC,CASRAEGRGPQETQYF
TRBJ1-2,-,many,TRBV4-1,TGCGCCAGCAGCTCGGCCGTCGGCTACACCTTC,CASSSAVGYTF
TRBJ2-7,-,many,TRBV9,TGTGCCAGCAGCGTAACGGGGCGAGGGGAGCAGTACTTC,CASSVTGRGEQYF
TRBJ1-1,-,many,TRBV24-1,TGTGCCACCAGTGCCGGCAATGAAGCTTTCTTT,CATSAGNEAFF
TRBJ1-6,TRBD1,many,TRBV27,TGTGCCAGCACCCCGGGACAGCCTAATTCACTCCTCCACTTT,CASTPGQPNSLLHF
TRBJ2-5,TRBD2,many,TRBV27,TGTGCCAGCAGTTTACGGGAGGGCCTCGAGACCCAGTACTTC,CASSLREGLETQYF
TRBJ1-1,-,many,TRBV6-5,TGTGCCACCATCAAAGGGGGAACTGAAGCTTTCTTT,CATIKGGTEAFF
TRBJ1-1,TRBD1,-,TRBV12-3/TRBV12-4,TGTGCCAGCAGTGAATACAGGGGGGTGACTGAAGCTTTCTTT,CASSEYRGVTEAFF
TRBJ1-2,TRBD1,many,TRBV12-3/TRBV12-4,TGTGCCAGCAGCTCCGGGACAGAGGATCTATACACCTTC,CASSSGTEDLYTF
TRBJ1-1,-,many,TRBV20-1,TGCAGTGCTAGGTTTTCTTCGGGGGTTCTCAGCCTCGGCACTGAAGCTTTCTTT,CSARFSSGVLSLGTEAFF
TRBJ2-7,-,many,TRBV7-3,TGTGCCAGCAGCTTAAGTGGAGAATACGAGCAGTACTTC,CASSLSGEYEQYF
TRBJ2-7,-,many,TRBV28,TGTGCCAGCAGTTTATTGGGGGGCCGCCCCGAGCAGTACTTC,CASSLLGGRPEQYF
TRBJ1-6,-,-,TRBV9,TGTGCCAGCACCGTAGGCACCAGCTCCTATAATTCACCCCTCCACTTT,CASTVGTSSYNSPLHF
TRBJ1-6,-,many,TRBV20-1,TGCAGTGCTAGTCCAAACCTGGGACTTGTTTCACCCCTCCACTTT,CSASPNLGLVSPLHF
TRBJ1-5,-,many,TRBV28,TGTGCCAGCAGTTTACCGTATAGCAATCAGCCCCAGCATTTT,CASSLPYSNQPQHF
TRBJ1-2,TRBD1,many,TRBV28,TGTGCCACCACTCCCGATGGCAGGGGGTCTGGCTACACCTTC,CATTPDGRGSGYTF
TRBJ1-2,TRBD1,many,TRBV7-9,TGTGCCAGCAGCGCACAGGGGCATTATGGCTACACCTTC,CASSAQGHYGYTF
TRBJ2-7,-,-,TRBV13,TGTGCCAGCAGCTTATTGGCTACCCCCTACGAGCAGTACTTC,CASSLLATPYEQYF
TRBJ2-7,TRBD2,many,TRBV20-1,TGCAGTGCTAGAGTGAAGGGACTAGCGTCGGGAGAGCAGTACTTC,CSARVKGLASGEQYF
TRBJ1-2,-,many,TRBV28,TGTGCCAGCACCCAGACGATAGGCTATGGCTACACCTTC,CASTQTIGYGYTF
TRBJ2-7,TRBD1,-,TRBV7-4,TGTGCCAGCTCCTCAGCCCGGACAGGGGGCGACGAGCAGTACTTC,CASSSARTGGDEQYF
TRBJ1-3,TRBD1,many,TRBV6-2/TRBV6-3,TGTGCTAGCAGTTACTCTGTAACCGGGACAGGGGTCTCTGGAAACACCATATATTTT,CASSYSVTGTGVSGNTIYF
TRBJ1-2,TRBD1,many,TRBV7-2,TGTGCCAGCAGCCCCGGGCCAGGGGGCCACTATGGCTACACCTTC,CASSPGPGGHYGYTF
TRBJ2-7,-,-,TRBV28,TGTGCCAGCAGTCTCCCTTTAGACGGTTCCTACGAGCAGTACTTC,CASSLPLDGSYEQYF
TRBJ2-7,-,many,TRBV18,TGTGCCAGCTCACCAGGGGACGAGGTCTCCTACGAGCAGTACTTC,CASSPGDEVSYEQYF
TRBJ1-5,-,many,TRBV12-3/TRBV12-4,TGTGCCAGCAGTTTATACGGTGGCAATCAGCCCCAGCATTTT,CASSLYGGNQPQHF
TRBJ1-2,-,many,TRBV12-3/TRBV12-4,TGTGCCAGCAGTTTAAGGGGACGAAGACCGAACTATGGCTACACCTTC,CASSLRGRRPNYGYTF
TRBJ2-5,-,many,TRBV27,TGTGCCAGCAGTCCCCGCCGGTTTCAGACCCAGTACTTC,CASSPRRFQTQYF
TRBJ2-4,-,many,TRBV7-2,TGTGCCAGCAGCTTAACAGACGCCTTATCCAAAAACATTCAGTACTTC,CASSLTDALSKNIQYF
TRBJ1-5,-,many,TRBV5-5,TGTGCCAGCAGCTTGCTTCTTGGAGTCGGTAATCAGCCCCAGCATTTT,CASSLLLGVGNQPQHF
TRBJ2-7,TRBD1,many,TRBV28,TGTGCCAGCAGTTTAATTGGGACAGGGAACTACGAGCAGTACTTC,CASSLIGTGNYEQYF
TRBJ2-7,TRBD1,few,TRBV3-1,TGTGCCAGCAGCCCTCAACATGGGACAGGTTCCTACGAGCAGTACTTC,CASSPQHGTGSYEQYF
TRBJ2-5,TRBD1,many,TRBV30,TGTGCCTGGGACAGGGCATTCGGTACCCAGTACTTC,CAWDRAFGTQYF
TRBJ2-7,TRBD1,many,TRBV29-1,TGCAGCGTTTGCCCATCAGGGGGCGGCTACGAGCAGTACTTC,CSVCPSGGGYEQYF
TRBJ2-5,-,many,TRBV4-1,TGCGCCAGCAGCCAAGATACGGACAGCACATTCGAGACCCAGTACTTC,CASSQDTDSTFETQYF
TRBJ2-7,-,many,TRBV18,TGTGCCAGCTCACCGGCCCTAGGCGGTAACTACGAGCAGTACTTC,CASSPALGGNYEQYF
TRBJ2-7,-,-,TRBV3-1,TGTGCCAGCAGCCCTAGGTCTAACAGGAAATACGAGCAGTACTTC,CASSPRSNRKYEQYF
TRBJ1-1,TRBD1,-,TRBV12-5,TGTGCTAGTGGTTTGGGGGGACAGTATGAAGCTTTCTTT,CASGLGGQYEAFF
TRBJ2-2,TRBD2,many,TRBV20-1,TGCAGTGCCAACGGCGGGAGGCCCGGGGAGCTGTTTTTT,CSANGGRPGELFF
TRBJ1-2,TRBD1,many,TRBV12-5,TGTGCTAGTGGTTTGGCCCGGGACAGGGCTGGCTATGGCTACACCTTC,CASGLARDRAGYGYTF
TRBJ2-5,-,-,TRBV6-2/TRBV6-3,TGTGCCAGCAGAGACCCCGGACACGAAGAGACCCAGTACTTC,CASRDPGHEETQYF
TRBJ1-5,-,many,TRBV4-2,TGTGCCAGCAGCCAAAATCCCCATAGCAATCAGCCCCAGCATTTT,CASSQNPHSNQPQHF
TRBJ1-3,-,many,TRBV6-1,TGTGCCAGCAGACAACACAGCCGCTCTGGAAACACCATATATTTT,CASRQHSRSGNTIYF
TRBJ1-1,-,many,TRBV5-1,TGCGCCAGCACCCCGGATTATTCGAAGAACACTGAAGCTTTCTTT,CASTPDYSKNTEAFF
TRBJ2-7,-,many,TRBV19,TGTGCCAGTAGTATAGGTGTGGTACCCTCCTACGAGCAGTACTTC,CASSIGVVPSYEQYF
TRBJ2-4,-,many,TRBV7-2,TGTGCCAGCAGCCCTCCCCCGCGCGGGGTCCAAGCCAAAAACATTCAGTACTTC,CASSPPPRGVQAKNIQYF
TRBJ2-7,TRBD2,-,TRBV7-8,TGTGCCAGCAGCTCCCGAGCGGGAGGGCAGGGCGAGCAGTACTTC,CASSSRAGGQGEQYF
TRBJ1-2,TRBD1,many,TRBV28,TGTGCCAGCAGACGTGGACAGGGCGGGTATGGCTACACCTTC,CASRRGQGGYGYTF
TRBJ2-3,TRBD2,many,TRBV6-2/TRBV6-3,TGTGCCAGCAGTCCACTAGCCTCACTAGCGGGAGTCACAGATACGCAGTATTTT,CASSPLASLAGVTDTQYF
TRBJ2-2,-,many,TRBV6-4,TGTGCCAGCAGTGCCACCGGGGAGCTGTTTTTT,CASSATGELFF
TRBJ1-1,-,many,TRBV7-2,TGTGCCAGCAGCTTCCAGGGAATTGAAGCTTTCTTT,CASSFQGIEAFF
TRBJ1-1,-,many,TRBV19,TGTGCCAGTAGTATAGTGGGGGCGAACACTGAAGCTTTCTTT,CASSIVGANTEAFF
TRBJ2-7,-,-,TRBV20-1,TGCAGTGCTAGGTGGGGTTACGAGCAGTACTTC,CSARWGYEQYF
TRBJ1-1,-,many,TRBV30,TGTGCCTGGAGTACAACACGGAACACTGAAGCTTTCTTT,CAWSTTRNTEAFF